This T cell receptor beta chain was captured by sequencing in a study of shared clonotypes between healthy human individuals. Study summary: Each donor had three CD4 naive, three CD4 memory, two CD8 naive and one CD8 memory plate. Study findings and constraints: Sequencing depth was expected to affect clonotype sharing among donors. Clonotypes shared by all four sorted-subset donors had higher generation probabilities than non-shared clonotypes.

Note on this clone: Its specificity is unknown.

Unmatched junction bases numbered 2, after V lost 5 bases and J lost 0 bases. The CDR3 sequence is 15 residues long. Germline V gene data show CDR1 as PRHDT and CDR2 as FYEKMQ (reference sequence). CD8 cells regarded as naive lacked CD45RO, were positively chosen for CCR7, and omitted terminally differentiated effector memory CD45RA+ cells. Per the authors' pipeline: ImmunoSEQ output lacked quality scores and full-length reads, limiting matched filtering. The assay was immunoSEQ multiplex PCR, and TCRdb's table has in-frame clones only and misses some. Clone size and V and J calls were adopted from that table, with D and trimming inferred from the DNA. The profile shows about 800,000 clones, around 96% of them singletons.

Sequencing was carried out using naive CD8+ T cells sorted from blood. This chain uses TRBV13 with TRBJ2-1, with 9 bases aligning to TRBD1. The receptor was derived from a man aged 25 to 45 in good health. CDR3 loop: CASSGTGSSYNEQFF. Written as DNA, the CDR3 is TGTGCCAGCAGCGGGACAGGGAGCTCCTACAATGAGCAGTTCTTC.